This section outlines one T cell receptor beta chain sequence together with its context. Its antigen is as yet unknown. This record belongs to a study of cytotoxic CD8 clonotypes in ibrutinib-treated CLL. Study observations and caveats: Clonality increased with ibrutinib response but returned toward baseline at progression.

Genomic DNA in a quantity of roughly 2.2 micrograms was derived from cryopreserved PBMCs for TCR beta libraries. The protocol was immunoSEQ multiplex PCR, while the TCRdb copy is restricted to in-frame clones and leaves out a portion. The repertoire has several thousand clones, around 60% of them found once; the top ten carry roughly 20%. Sequenced material: PBMCs, taken before ibrutinib treatment. The origin of this receptor is a human donor with chronic lymphocytic leukemia.

The CDR3 region has the DNA TGCGCCAGCAGCTTGGGCCCGAGCTCCTACAATGAGCAGTTCTTC. Amino acid sequence: CASSLGPSSYNEQFF. V and J are TRBV5-1 and TRBJ2-1; D is uncertain. The CDR3 totals 15 residues. The V end was cut by 0 bases, the J end by 0 bases, with 7 bases between. Germline values: CDR1 SGHRS, CDR2 YFSETQ.